This T cell receptor beta chain was identified in a study of T-cell memory formation after mild COVID-19 (dated by TCRdb to about 2021). A note on the overall study: TCR sequence clusters from the two donors were found to be largely donor specific. Longitudinal TCRalpha and TCRbeta repertoire sequencing tracked T-cell clones expanding and contracting after mild COVID-19 in two donors. The cohort comprised two young, previously healthy adult volunteers, one female and one male. What the authors observed across the whole study: Some responding clones were detected in pre-infection memory, suggesting pre-existing cross-reactive memory T cells joined the SARS-CoV-2 response. Contracting CD4+ clones were found mainly in CM and EM memory subsets, while CD8+ clones were enriched in EMRA. Only a couple of mild cases were covered by the study, and larger cohorts that include severe cases with pre-infection samples were considered necessary. The second-wave clones that peaked on day 37 were not confirmed to be SARS-CoV-2 specific. Balanced CD4/CD8 phenotypes were observed for clones contracting from day 15 to 85, whereas a bias towards CD4+ was observed for a second wave of clones expanding from day 15 to 37.

Notes on this clonotype: Its recognized antigen is unknown. It has no much larger one-base neighbor in the sample; base qualities were not kept.

The sequencer was an Illumina NovaSeq 6000. cDNA libraries for TCRalpha and TCRbeta were prepared by 5'RACE using constant-segment primers, with sample barcodes and unique molecular identifiers added. RNA was extracted from every sample with Trizol reagent. Amplification of the libraries took two PCR steps, and the second step added a second sample barcode plus Illumina TruSeq adapters. Sequencing of libraries was performed on an Illumina NovaSeq with 2 x 150 bp paired-end reads. Per the source publication's procedure: With migec v1.2.7, reads were demultiplexed and then collapsed into UMI-guided consensus sequences. With mixcr v2.1.11, UMI consensuses were aligned to TRA and TRB V and J templates and assembled into clonotypes. Clonotypes were classified as expanded or contracted when called significant by both edgeR and NoisET, with noise models trained on biological replicates. For edgeR calls, the cutoffs were a false discovery rate-adjusted p below 0.01 and a log2 fold-change threshold of 1. As an exploratory analysis of dynamics, PCA with hierarchical clustering was applied to max-normalized trajectories of the 1000 most abundant clonotypes. Each responding clone was given a CD4 or CD8 phenotype based on the CD4+ and CD8+ repertoires, which had been sequenced separately. TCRdb reanalyzed the raw reads on its own, using fastp at Q25 for trimming and MiXCR for clone calling, and kept in-frame beta chains. Here each entry gathers all rows of one CDR3 protein and keeps the most common genes and DNA. These V and J calls rely on TCRdb rather than the paper's analysis. Recorded for this sample are 350,000 to 450,000 distinct CDR3 sequences; around an eighth of them occurred a single time. Of the sample, approximately 20% falls within the top ten clones.

For CDR1 and CDR2, the germline V gene lists MNHEY and SVGAGI. The CDR3 numbers 15 residues from cysteine through phenylalanine. The kept DNA is CDR3 alone, 45 bases in frame from the first base. The junction shows trimming of 9 bases on V and 2 bases on J, and the gene matches do not reach 9 bases of it. PBMCs were isolated by Ficoll-Paque density gradient centrifugation. What was sequenced was PBMCs or a T cell subset sorted from them (not recorded which). Recombination joined TRBV6-5 with TRBJ2-3; TRBD1 lines up with 9 middle nucleotides. The TCR originated in a man aged 18 to 29 who had mild COVID-19 (a few samples of this study predate the infection). The sample titles of this study are shuffled in the database, so cell type and time point are left out; the donor was told from shared clones. For the CDR3, the sequence is CASSVTGGPTDTQYF. The DNA is TGTGCCAGTAGCGTTACAGGGGGCCCCACAGATACGCAGTATTTT.